This T cell receptor (beta chain) was sequenced during a study of T cell repertoires in cytomegalovirus infection. Study-level information: CMV infection and matching HLA type were both indicated by public TCR beta signatures.

Trimming left V 5 bases short and J 7 bases short, with 20 bases between. The CDR3 contains 16 residues. Germline CDR1 MNHNS, CDR2 SASEGT. The study's findings and limits: Cumulative frequency of public TCR beta families picked out carriers of CMV plus the relevant HLA. Dominant in the ex vivo response were TCR beta clonotypes restricted by HLA-C and specific for CMV.

TCRdb independently ran MiXCR on the reads; one entry per CDR3 protein. This sample has under 450,000 distinct CDR3 sequences, with about 32% found just once. Of note for this clonotype: Its antigen is still unknown.

V and J are TRBV6-1 and TRBJ1-4; D might be TRBD1 (6 bases). The receptor was derived from a human donor in good health (CMV status not recorded). Some clones in this sample may be carry-over from other donors' samples. The input for sequencing was cultured PBMCs, taken from culture after CMV antigen stimulation. CDR3 in amino acids: CASSPRSPAGAEKLFF. Written as DNA, the CDR3 is TGTGCCAGCAGTCCCCGTTCTCCCGCAGGGGCTGAAAAACTGTTTTTT.